This T cell receptor (beta chain) was recorded in a study of blood T cell repertoires in COVID-19. From germline, CDR1 is MDHEN and CDR2 SYDVKM. V was clipped by 6 bases and J by 0 bases, with 12 bases between them. CDR3 length: 14 residues. Sequencing was performed with immunoSEQ multiplex PCR; in TCRdb, only in-frame clones are kept and a portion is missing. Among about 350,000 clones listed, about 88% were seen once. The V and J genes are TRBV28 and TRBJ2-7; D perhaps matches TRBD1 (5 bases). This sequence originates from a woman aged 55-75 years with COVID-19, enrolled during active disease. Source material: peripheral blood. The CDR3 loop is CASSNTGYSYEQYF. In nucleotides, the CDR3 is TGTGCCAGCAGCAACACAGGCTACTCCTACGAGCAGTACTTC.